This TCR beta chain was observed in a study of blood T cell repertoires in COVID-19. Study details: Collection of acute and convalescent COVID-19 samples took place in the United States, Italy and Spain. T cells, B-cell-depleted T cells, or PBMCs supplied cDNA or gDNA.

Per the original methods: Estimates of nucleated cell counts were drawn from the amplification of reference gene primers. Generated by immunoSEQ multiplex PCR, the TCRdb table keeps only in-frame clones and is missing some. The D gene and trimming were derived from the DNA, and the V and J assignments and clone size from that table. The table includes around 83,000 clones, under 90% detected once. Trimming shortened V by 7 bases and J by 4 bases, and 14 bases separated the two germline ends. The CDR3 length is 13 residues. Looked up from germline, CDR1 is MGHRA and CDR2 is YSYEKL. The gene calls are TRBV4-1 and TRBJ2-7; a possible D gene is TRBD2 (6 bases). The sequenced sample was peripheral blood. This sequence originates from an older woman with acute or convalescent COVID-19. The CDR3 reads CASTIRRGYEQYV. For the CDR3, the DNA is TGCGCCAGCACTATAAGGAGGGGATACGAGCAGTACGTC.